Each of the 24 T cell receptor beta chains below was sequenced from the same sample in a study of blood T cell repertoires in COVID-19 (dated by TCRdb to 2020 to 2021). The library was made by the immunoSEQ multiplex PCR assay. TCRdb mirrors the immuneACCESS table, restricted to in-frame sequences. Some clones are absent from its copies; in checked studies, under half trace to an unresolved V gene, and the reason for the others is unknown. Across this sample there are some 110,000 clones, with less than 80% seen only once. The ten most abundant clones make up about 2.5% of the sample. Material: peripheral blood. The origin of the receptors is a man aged 50-60 years with acute or convalescent COVID-19.

V gene TRBV2 combines with J gene TRBJ2-5, with TRBD1 identical over 7 bases. CDR1 SNHLY and CDR2 FYNNEI come from the germline V gene. The J segment lost 1 base and the V segment lost 4 bases, leaving 6 bases of the junction unmatched. The CDR3 covers 15 residues. The CDR3 region is CASSATGISQETQYF. The CDR3 nucleotides are TGTGCCAGCAGTGCGACAGGGATAAGCCAAGAGACCCAGTACTTC.

This chain links TRBV7-9 with TRBJ1-4, with unresolved D. This CDR3 region has 14 residues. Germline V gives CDR1 SEHNR, CDR2 FQNEAQ (reference sequence). V lost 1 base to trimming and J lost 5 bases, with 8 bases between them. The CDR3 bases are TGTGCCAGCAGCTTAGGGCCAGTAAATGAAAAACTGTTTTTT. It codes for CASSLGPVNEKLFF.

The chain uses TRBV7-9 and TRBJ1-4; D may be TRBD1 (5 bases). CDR1 and CDR2 from the germline V gene are SEHNR and FQNEAQ (reference sequence). CDR3 length: 17 residues. Trimming stripped 7 bases from V and 0 bases from J, with 18 bases between. CDR3 residues: CASTSSGYGTTNEKLFF. CDR3 sequence (DNA): TGTGCCAGCACCTCATCAGGGTACGGAACAACTAATGAAAAACTGTTTTTT.

The chain couples TRBV5-1 to TRBJ2-5; TRBD2 might be the D (6 bases). The CDR3 loop spans 16 amino acids. Trimming removed 3 bases at V and 5 bases at J, with 20 bases between. Germline values: CDR1 SGHRS, CDR2 YFSETQ. This CDR3 reads CASSYAWRGTGETQYF. Here the CDR3 DNA reads TGCGCCAGCAGCTACGCCTGGCGCGGGACTGGGGAGACCCAGTACTTC.

In the case of this clone: The sample carries other DNA sequences with the same CDR3. This sequence joins TRBV6-5 and TRBJ1-5; D might be TRBD1 (5 bases). V was shortened by 0 bases and J by 6 bases, with 12 bases between the two germline ends. The CDR3 consists of 15 residues. Germline lookup yields CDR1 MNHEY and CDR2 SVGAGI. The CDR3 DNA reads as TGTGCCAGCAGTTACTCATCCAGGGTGGGTCAGCCCCAGCATTTT. Translated: CASSYSSRVGQPQHF.

This clone has just a few counts. V and J are TRBV6-5 and TRBJ1-2, with 7 bases that match TRBD1. CDR1 and CDR2 from the germline V gene are MNHEY and SVGAGI. CDR3 length: 14 amino acids. V was pared by 4 bases and J by 6 bases, with 8 bases of the junction left unmatched. The CDR3 DNA sequence: TGTGCCAGCAGTTCGGCAGGGGGATACAATGGCTACACCTTC. It is translated as CASSSAGGYNGYTF.

The gene calls are TRBV3-1 (or the pseudogene TRBV3-2) and TRBJ2-1; D is perhaps TRBD1 (5 bases). Germline V CDR1 and CDR2: LGHDT, YNNKEL (reference sequence). Trimming cost V 0 bases and J 9 bases, with 12 bases left between them. There are 14 residues in the CDR3. CDR3 protein: CASSQDGRVGEQFF. Written as DNA, the CDR3 is TGTGCCAGCAGCCAAGATGGCAGGGTTGGTGAGCAGTTCTTC.

This clone was seen once. The chain joins TRBV12-2 to TRBJ2-2; the tabulated D call, TRBD1, remains unverified against the DNA. TRBV12-2 is flagged as a pseudogene. The CDR3 sequence is 18 residues long. The CDR3: CASRSGESRTGNTGELFF. DNA of the CDR3: TGTGCAAGTCGCTCCGGTGAATCCCGGACAGGGAACACCGGGGAGCTGTTTTTT.

This clone was observed a few times. V and J are TRBV19 and TRBJ2-1, with a weak D call TRBD1 (5 bases). CDR1 LNHDA and CDR2 SQIVND come from the germline V gene (reference sequence). The ends were cut back, 7 bases at V and 8 bases at J, with 12 bases in the middle. The CDR3 is 12 residues long. CDR3 sequence (DNA): TGTGCCAGTACCCCAGGGTGGGATGAGCAGTTCTTC. Residues: CASTPGWDEQFF.

This clone has only one observation. The genes are TRBV10-2 and TRBJ2-7, with 7 bases that match TRBD1. The germline V gene encodes CDR1 WSHSY and CDR2 SAAADI. The CDR3 length is 15 residues. V lost 2 bases, J lost 1 base, and 5 bases stayed unmatched. The CDR3 loop is CASSEELRGSYEQYF. The CDR3 coding sequence is TGCGCCAGCAGTGAGGAACTCAGGGGGTCCTACGAGCAGTACTTC.

The rearrangement links TRBV25-1 to TRBJ1-2; D perhaps matches TRBD1 (6 bases). The CDR3 runs to 15 residues. CDR1 and CDR2 (germline): MGHDK, SYGVNS. V was cut by 1 base and J by 1 base, with 10 bases left in between. CDR3 bases: TGTGCCAGCAGTGAATGGGGAGGGGGTAACTATGGCTACACCTTC. Amino acids: CASSEWGGGNYGYTF.

This chain links TRBV7-9 with TRBJ2-7; the D gene is possibly TRBD1 (6 bases). V was clipped by 3 bases and J by 5 bases, with 11 bases between them. Germline CDR1 SEHNR, CDR2 FQNEAQ (reference sequence). The CDR3 totals 13 residues. CDR3 amino acids: CASSFEQGHEQYF. CDR3 in DNA: TGTGCCAGCAGCTTCGAACAGGGCCACGAGCAGTACTTC.

The chain links TRBV27 to TRBJ2-5, with a tentative D call TRBD2 (5 bases). The CDR3 length is 15 residues. Germline V lookup: CDR1 MNHEY, CDR2 SMNVEV (reference sequence). Trimming stripped 6 bases from V and 2 bases from J, with 16 bases between. This CDR3 is CASSLAGVPQETQYF. The CDR3 DNA sequence: TGTGCCAGCAGCTTGGCGGGCGTACCTCAAGAGACCCAGTACTTC.

The chain combines TRBV7-9 with TRBJ2-3, with 11 bases matching TRBD2. This CDR3 region has 17 residues. The V and J ends lost 5 bases and 1 base, in that order; junction bases with no gene match: 8. The germline CDR1 and CDR2 sequences are SEHNR and FQNEAQ (reference sequence). The CDR3 spells CASSHRLAGGRTDTQYF. The CDR3 DNA sequence: TGTGCCAGCAGCCATCGGCTAGCGGGAGGCCGCACAGATACGCAGTATTTT. The entire variable domain, with the rest obtained from reference TRBV7-9 and TRBJ2-3, is as follows: DTGVSQNPRHKITKRGQNVTFRCDPISEHNRLYWYRQTLGQGPEFLTYFQNEAQLEKSRLLSDRFSAERPKGSFSTLEIQRTEQGDSAMYLCASSHRLAGGRTDTQYFGPGTRLTVL.

V and J are TRBV9 and TRBJ1-6; maybe TRBD1 (5 bases). Germline loops: CDR1 SGDLS, CDR2 YYNGEE. Trimming pared 4 bases from V and 8 bases from J, leaving 13 bases between. This CDR3 is 14 amino acids long. This CDR3 is CASSFDSGDSPLHF. The CDR3 DNA reads as TGTGCCAGCAGCTTCGACAGCGGGGATTCACCCCTCCACTTT.

This clone was seen a few times. V is TRBV27 and J is TRBJ2-6; D remains ambiguous. Looked up from germline, CDR1 is MNHEY and CDR2 is SMNVEV (reference sequence). Trimming stripped 4 bases from V and 4 bases from J, with 11 bases between. The CDR3 runs 15 residues. The CDR3 spells CASSSLPPGANVLTF. CDR3 nucleotide sequence: TGTGCCAGCAGTTCCCTCCCCCCCGGGGCCAACGTCCTGACTTTC.

CDR3 DNA: TGTGCCAGCTCACCGTGGGCGGGCGAAAGCTCCTACGAGCAGTACTTC. It codes for CASSPWAGESSYEQYF. The V and J genes are TRBV18 and TRBJ2-7; D perhaps matches TRBD2 (5 bases). CDR1 and CDR2 (germline): KGHSH, LQKENI. Trimming cost V 3 bases and J 0 bases, with 15 bases left between them. The CDR3 consists of 16 residues.

This chain connects TRBV7-8 to TRBJ2-7, with 14 bases lining up with TRBD2. This CDR3 is 17 amino acids long. The germline V gene encodes CDR1 SGHVS and CDR2 FQNEAQ. After removal of 5 bases from V and 6 bases from J, the junction contained 12 bases not matched to a gene. In DNA, the CDR3 is TGTGCCAGCAGCAATACGGGACTAGCGGGAGTCGTTTGCGAGCAGTACTTC. Amino acid sequence: CASSNTGLAGVVCEQYF.

This chain links TRBV14 with TRBJ1-2; no definite D call. The CDR3 loop spans 12 amino acids. V was cut by 5 bases and J by 4 bases, with 8 bases left in between. The germline V gene has CDR1 SGHDN and CDR2 FVKESK. CDR3: CASSNSAYGYTF. The CDR3 coding sequence is TGTGCCAGCAGCAACAGTGCCTATGGCTACACCTTC.

The rearrangement joins TRBV6-5 to TRBJ1-3; D is undetermined. The CDR3 extends over 12 amino acids. In germline, CDR1 is MNHEY, CDR2 SVGAGI. V gave up 2 bases and J gave up 4 bases, with 3 bases separating them. The chain's CDR3 is CASSYEGNTIYF. CDR3 bases: TGTGCCAGCAGTTACGAGGGAAACACCATATATTTT.

The V and J genes are TRBV19 and TRBJ1-5; the D is unclear. The CDR3 spans 14 residues. The ends were cut back, 7 bases at V and 4 bases at J, with 14 bases in the middle. Germline V gives CDR1 LNHDA, CDR2 SQIVND (reference sequence). The CDR3 region is CASNQDDLNQPQHF. CDR3 bases: TGTGCCAGTAATCAGGATGACCTAAATCAGCCCCAGCATTTT. Together with reference TRBV19 and TRBJ1-5, the CDR3 gives the full variable domain: DGGITQSPKYLFRKEGQNVTLSCEQNLNHDAMYWYRQDPGQGLRLIYYSQIVNDFQKGDIAEGYSVSREKKESFPLTVTSAQKNPTAFYLCASNQDDLNQPQHFGDGTRLSIL.

This chain connects TRBV10-3 to TRBJ2-2; 8 bases match TRBD2. The CDR3 contains 13 residues. Trimming took 8 bases from V and 7 from J; bases not matched to a gene: 6. The V gene's germline CDR1 is ENHRY and CDR2 SYGVKD. The CDR3, as DNA: TGTGCCATCGAGAGCGGGGGCGGCGGGGAGCTGTTTTTT. It codes for CAIESGGGGELFF.

This clone was detected a few times. V is TRBV30 and J is TRBJ2-3; TRBD2 matches 15 bases. V was pared by 0 bases and J by 8 bases, with 6 bases of the junction left unmatched. This CDR3 has 16 amino acids. CDR1 is GTSNPN, CDR2 SVGIG, per germline (reference sequence). This CDR3 reads CAWSVGLAGGRGTQYF. The CDR3 nucleotides are TGTGCCTGGAGTGTCGGACTAGCGGGGGGGCGGGGTACGCAGTATTTT.

A few counts support this clone. V gene TRBV18 combines with J gene TRBJ1-2; the match to TRBD1 covers 9 bases. Germline CDR1 and CDR2: KGHSH and LQKENI. The CDR3 is 14 residues long. The ends lost 0 bases at V and 4 bases at J; junction bases unmatched: 0. CDR3 sequence reads: CASSPPDRGYGYTF. The CDR3 DNA reads TGTGCCAGCTCACCACCGGACAGGGGCTATGGCTACACCTTC.